The 31 T cell receptor beta chains presented below share a single source sample, sequenced in a study of T cells in lung cancer brain metastases. The table came from immunoSEQ multiplex PCR; TCRdb's copy has only in-frame clones and leaves some out. The data show 5,200 or so clones, over 65% seen once. Sequences were obtained from tumor tissue from a brain metastasis. The receptors come from a woman between 50 and 59 years old with non-small cell lung cancer that had spread to the brain.

This clone was detected only once. This sequence joins TRBV19 and TRBJ1-5; 8 positions match TRBD1. Germline CDR1 is LNHDA and CDR2 is SQIVND (reference sequence). This CDR3 contains 14 residues. V trimming: 6 bases; J trimming: 3 bases; junction bases outside the gene matches: 4. The CDR3: CASRRTGLNQPQHF. The CDR3 DNA sequence: TGTGCCAGTAGGCGGACAGGGCTCAATCAGCCCCAGCATTTT.

V usage is TRBV9 and J usage is TRBJ2-1, with 10 bases aligning to TRBD2. Trimming removed 1 base from V and 0 bases from J; junction bases left unmatched: 7. Germline CDR1 reads SGDLS; CDR2 reads YYNGEE. The CDR3 is 18 residues long. The CDR3 sequence: CASSVITSGDSSYNEQFF. In DNA, the CDR3 is TGTGCCAGCAGCGTAATAACTAGCGGGGATAGCTCCTACAATGAGCAGTTCTTC.

This chain uses TRBV5-4 with TRBJ2-1; TRBD1 is a possible D gene (6 bases). CDR1 SGHNT and CDR2 YYREEE come from the germline V gene (reference sequence). The CDR3 is made up of 13 amino acids. V was shortened by 4 bases and J by 8 bases, with 13 bases between the two germline ends. The CDR3 loop is CASSPTQGDEQFF. The CDR3, as DNA: TGTGCCAGCAGCCCCACACAGGGTGATGAGCAGTTCTTC.

The chain has TRBV30 and TRBJ2-7, with 9 bases aligning to TRBD1. The CDR3 totals 12 residues. The ends lost 5 bases at V and 6 bases at J; junction bases unmatched: 5. Germline CDR1 is GTSNPN and CDR2 is SVGIG (reference sequence). CDR3 protein: CAWGDRASEQYF. In DNA, the CDR3 is TGTGCCTGGGGGGACAGGGCGTCCGAGCAGTACTTC.

The chain links TRBV4-1 to TRBJ2-3; D is perhaps TRBD2 (5 bases). This CDR3 has 16 amino acids. V lost 0 bases and J lost 3, with 13 bases in between. Germline-derived CDR1 and CDR2 are MGHRA and YSYEKL. DNA of the CDR3: TGCGCCAGCAGCCAAGATGGGCTGAGGGAAACAGATACGCAGTATTTT. The encoded protein is CASSQDGLRETDTQYF.

This sequence joins TRBV9 and TRBJ2-3, with TRBD1 identical over 9 bases. The germline V gene has CDR1 SGDLS and CDR2 YYNGEE. Unmatched junction bases numbered 6, after V lost 3 bases and J lost 1 base. This CDR3 contains 16 residues. Here the CDR3 DNA reads TGTGCCAGCAGCGCCGGACAGGGGTGGGGCACAGATACGCAGTATTTT. It specifies CASSAGQGWGTDTQYF.

This chain links TRBV11-1 with TRBJ2-3, with D possibly TRBD2 on 5 matching bases. Trimming took 5 bases from V and 0 from J, leaving 9 bases between them. Germline V gene lookup returns CDR1 SGHAT and CDR2 FQDESV (reference sequence). This CDR3 has 14 amino acids. CDR3 nucleotide sequence: TGTGCCAGCAGCCGCGGGCTAAGCACAGATACGCAGTATTTT. Translating gives CASSRGLSTDTQYF.

The J gene is TRBJ1-5, the V gene TRBV28; D not certain. Looked up from germline, CDR1 is MDHEN and CDR2 is SYDVKM. The CDR3 covers 13 residues. V was clipped by 2 bases and J by 4 bases, with 6 bases between them. The DNA for the CDR3 is TGTGCCAGCAGTTTAAACCTAAATCAGCCCCAGCATTTT. Amino acids: CASSLNLNQPQHF.

The chain uses TRBV19 and TRBJ1-2; 10 bases map to TRBD1. Germline V gene data show CDR1 as LNHDA and CDR2 as SQIVND (reference sequence). The ends lost 6 bases at V and 7 bases at J; junction bases unmatched: 17. CDR3 length equals 17 residues. The chain's CDR3 is CASRSKTGGAGLFGYTF. Here the CDR3 DNA reads TGTGCCAGTAGATCGAAGACAGGGGGCGCTGGTTTGTTTGGCTACACCTTC.

CDR3 nucleotide sequence: TGTGCCAGCAGTTTAGTCGGCAGAGATATTTACACTGAAGCTTTCTTT. Translated: CASSLVGRDIYTEAFF. The J gene is TRBJ1-1, the V gene TRBV28; D not resolved. Germline V gene data show CDR1 as MDHEN and CDR2 as SYDVKM. The CDR3 has 16 amino acids. Trimming removed 2 bases at V and 3 bases at J, with 16 bases between.

With regard to this clone: Germline and junction disagree at one end, which may indicate a read error. V is TRBV6-6 and J is TRBJ1-6, with D unclear. The CDR3 extends over 14 amino acids. Germline V gene sequence: CDR1 MNHNY, CDR2 SVGAGI (reference sequence). DNA of the CDR3: TGTGCCAGCAGTTACCTACGGGATAATTCACCCCTCCATTTT. It specifies CASSYLRDNSPLHF.

This rearrangement joins TRBV28 to TRBJ2-3, with D possibly matching TRBD2 (5 bases). The germline V and J ends were trimmed by 5 bases and 8 bases, with 11 bases remaining between them. The CDR3 has 12 residues. Germline CDR1 and CDR2: MDHEN and SYDVKM. The chain's CDR3 is CASSPPAGTQYF. In nucleotides, the CDR3 is TGTGCCAGCAGTCCCCCGGCGGGTACGCAGTATTTT.

The chain has TRBV7-2 and TRBJ2-2, with D uncertain. V lost 5 bases and J lost 1, with 8 bases in between. The V gene's germline CDR1 is SGHTA and CDR2 FQGNSA. This CDR3 has 14 amino acids. CDR3 sequence: CASSPSRNTGELFF. Written as DNA, the CDR3 is TGTGCCAGCAGCCCGTCCAGGAACACCGGGGAGCTGTTTTTT.

The rearrangement uses TRBV18 and TRBJ1-2; D unclear. The CDR3 has 15 residues. Trimming stripped 3 bases from V and 6 bases from J, with 17 bases between. Per germline, CDR1 KGHSH and CDR2 LQKENI. For the CDR3, the DNA is TGTGCCAGCTCACCGGTGAGGGAATGGTCGAATGGCTACACCTTC. Protein product: CASSPVREWSNGYTF.

This chain joins TRBV9 and TRBJ1-1, with TRBD1 as a possible D gene (6 bases). Between the trimmed V and J ends, which lost 5 bases and 7 bases, there was a span of 15 bases. Germline CDR1 and CDR2: SGDLS and YYNGEE. CDR3 length: 13 residues. DNA for the CDR3: TGTGCCAGCAGTAGAATTCCGGGACATGAAGCTTTCTTT. Amino acid sequence: CASSRIPGHEAFF. The entire variable domain, with the rest obtained from reference TRBV9 and TRBJ1-1, is as follows: DSGVTQTPKHLITATGQRVTLRCSPRSGDLSVYWYQQSLDQGLQFLIQYYNGEERAKGNILERFSAQQFPDLHSELNLSSLELGDSALYFCASSRIPGHEAFFGQGTRLTVV.

Regarding this clone: One end of the junction is discordant with germline, which a read error may explain. The chain is built from TRBV7-7 and TRBJ2-7; TRBD2 might be the D (6 bases). CDR1 is SSHAT and CDR2 is FNYEAQ in the germline V gene (reference sequence). There are 13 residues in the CDR3. Here the CDR3 reads CASSLGLNYEQYF. CDR3 bases: TGTGCTAGCAGCTTAGGACTAAACTACGAGCAGTACTTC.

The chain joins TRBV11-3 to TRBJ2-5, with D possibly matching TRBD2 (5 bases). The V end was cut by 5 bases, the J end by 1 base, with 14 bases between. The CDR3 has 15 amino acids. In germline, CDR1 is SGHNT, CDR2 YENEEA. The CDR3 DNA reads as TGTGCCAGCAGCCCCGGGGAACGGGGCCAAGAGACCCAGTACTTC. Protein sequence: CASSPGERGQETQYF.

V is TRBV15 and J is TRBJ2-7, with D perhaps assigned TRBD1 or TRBD2 (5 bases each). Trimming removed 4 bases at V and 3 bases at J, with 10 bases between. Germline-derived CDR1 and CDR2 are LNHNV and YYDKDF (reference sequence). The CDR3 extends over 13 amino acids. CDR3 loop: CATSTGTDYEQYF. The CDR3 DNA sequence: TGTGCCACCAGCACCGGGACGGACTACGAGCAGTACTTC.

This clone was counted only a few times. This rearrangement joins TRBV30 to TRBJ1-2; 8 nucleotides line up with TRBD1. Germline values: CDR1 GTSNPN, CDR2 SVGIG (reference sequence). This CDR3 spans 11 amino acids. V lost 5 bases and J lost 13; bases outside the gene matches: 9. The CDR3 coding sequence is TGTGCCTGGGATGGACAGGGAGGGCCCACCTTC. Translated, it gives CAWDGQGGPTF. Drawing the rest from reference TRBV30 and TRBJ1-2, the complete variable domain is SQTIHQWPATLVQPVGSPLSLECTVEGTSNPNLYWYRQAAGRGLQLLFYSVGIGQISSEVPQNLSASRPQDRQFILSSKKLLLSDSGFYLCAWDGQGGPTFGSGTRLTVV.

V gene TRBV25-1 combines with J gene TRBJ2-1; TRBD2 is a possible D gene (5 bases). V was trimmed by 11 bases and J by 10 bases, leaving 15 bases between them. The CDR3 has 11 amino acids. The germline V gene has CDR1 MGHDK and CDR2 SYGVNS. CDR3 sequence (DNA): TGTGCCCACACCAATGGAGGCGAGCAGTTCTTC. Translation gives CAHTNGGEQFF.

This clone was seen once. The CDR3 loop reads CASSPGLADEQYF. In nucleotides, the CDR3 is TGCGCCAGCAGCCCGGGACTAGCGGACGAGCAGTACTTC. J is TRBJ2-7 and V is TRBV4-1; 11 bases fit TRBD2. This CDR3 region has 13 residues. Germline V gene data show CDR1 as MGHRA and CDR2 as YSYEKL. Trimming at V came to 4 bases and at J to 5 bases, leaving 1 base not matched to a gene.

A single count supports this clone. The rearrangement links TRBV7-3 to TRBJ2-1; maybe TRBD1 (5 bases). Germline V gene sequence: CDR1 SGHTA, CDR2 FQGTGA. The CDR3 loop spans 13 amino acids. With 6 bases removed from V and 9 bases from J, the gap between germline ends came to 15 bases. The CDR3 DNA reads as TGTGCCAGCAGTCTAGGGGCTTCGGGTGAGCAGTTCTTC. Amino acid sequence: CASSLGASGEQFF. Drawing the rest from reference TRBV7-3 and TRBJ2-1, the complete variable domain is GAGVSQTPSNKVTEKGKYVELRCDPISGHTALYWYRQSLGQGPEFLIYFQGTGAADDSGLPNDRFFAVRPEGSVSTLKIQRTERGDSAVYLCASSLGASGEQFFGPGTRLTVL.

This clone was counted once. The chain employs TRBV28 and TRBJ2-7; TRBD1 matches at 10 bases. The CDR3 loop spans 14 amino acids. V lost 6 bases, J lost 4 bases, and 6 bases stayed unmatched. CDR1 and CDR2 (germline): MDHEN, SYDVKM. In nucleotides, the CDR3 is TGTGCCAGCAGCTCGACAGGGGGCGCGTACGAGCAGTACTTC. Amino acids: CASSSTGGAYEQYF.

The rearrangement joins TRBV27 to TRBJ2-7; weak D call: TRBD2 (7 bases). Germline loops: CDR1 MNHEY, CDR2 SMNVEV (reference sequence). CDR3 size: 13 residues. V was cut by 3 bases and J by 5 bases, with 11 bases left in between. This CDR3 is CASSFRGAHEQYF. For the CDR3, the DNA is TGTGCCAGCAGTTTTCGGGGGGCCCACGAGCAGTACTTC.

J is TRBJ2-1 and V is TRBV7-8, with D tentatively TRBD2 (5 bases). Trimming left V 5 bases short and J 6 bases short, with 14 bases between. The CDR3 covers 14 residues. Germline-derived CDR1 and CDR2 are SGHVS and FQNEAQ. As DNA, the CDR3 is TGTGCCAGCAGCCCAGATTCCCGGGGCAATGAGCAGTTCTTC. Its protein product is CASSPDSRGNEQFF.

This chain connects TRBV27 to TRBJ2-2; D tentatively fits TRBD1 or TRBD2 (5 bases each). Trimming stripped 2 bases from V and 6 bases from J, with 13 bases between. The CDR3 length is 15 residues. Germline CDR1 reads MNHEY; CDR2 reads SMNVEV (reference sequence). CDR3 nucleotide sequence: TGTGCCAGCAGTTTAAGGTTCCGGGACGCCGGGGAGCTGTTTTTT. Translation: CASSLRFRDAGELFF.

This clone was observed a handful of times. The chain employs TRBV30 and TRBJ2-3; D gene uncertain. V gave up 0 bases and J gave up 1 base, with 5 bases separating them. CDR3 length: 13 amino acids. Germline V gene lookup returns CDR1 GTSNPN and CDR2 SVGIG (reference sequence). The CDR3, as DNA: TGTGCCTGGAGTGTGCCGGGCACAGATACGCAGTATTTT. Translation gives CAWSVPGTDTQYF.

This chain joins TRBV27 and TRBJ1-5, with 7 bases aligning to TRBD1. CDR3 length equals 15 residues. Germline CDR1 MNHEY, CDR2 SMNVEV (reference sequence). V lost 2 bases and J lost 0; bases outside the gene matches: 1. DNA for the CDR3: TGTGCCAGCAGTTTAGGGACAGATAGCAATCAGCCCCAGCATTTT. This sequence encodes CASSLGTDSNQPQHF.

V is TRBV10-3 and J is TRBJ2-1, with 12 bases that match TRBD2. The CDR3 is 16 residues long. V shed 6 bases, J shed 6 bases, and the junction held 9 bases outside the gene matches. The germline CDR1 and CDR2 sequences are ENHRY and SYGVKD. This CDR3 is CAIRSSLAGGPNEQFF. CDR3 nucleotides: TGTGCCATCAGATCGTCTCTAGCGGGAGGGCCCAATGAGCAGTTCTTC.

V and J are TRBV28 and TRBJ2-3; no firm D call. The V gene lost 7 bases and the J gene lost 0 bases, with 5 bases spanning the gap. The V gene's germline CDR1 is MDHEN and CDR2 SYDVKM. The CDR3 runs 12 residues. The CDR3 sequence is CASTTSTDTQYF. The CDR3 DNA reads TGTGCCAGCACCACGAGCACAGATACGCAGTATTTT.

V and J are TRBV7-8 and TRBJ2-5; 10 bases line up with TRBD1. V lost 3 bases, J lost 5 bases, and 12 bases stayed unmatched. There are 17 residues in the CDR3. CDR1 and CDR2 (germline): SGHVS, FQNEAQ. The CDR3 is CASSFPGDRGQWETQYF. The CDR3 DNA sequence: TGTGCCAGCAGCTTCCCCGGGGACAGGGGACAGTGGGAGACCCAGTACTTC.